The TCR beta chain described here comes from a study of CXCR3-negative and CXCR3-positive naive CD8 T cells. It was by 5' RACE with UMI labels that the TRB cDNA libraries were prepared. TCRdb reprocessed the 5' RACE reads, with one entry per CDR3 protein and no DNA. The table gives 140,000 to 150,000 distinct CDR3 sequences; the top ten clones make up roughly 0.27% of it. The V gene's germline CDR1 is SEHNR and CDR2 FQNEAQ (reference sequence). CDR3 size: 15 residues. Those CD8+ T cells considered naive were CD45RO-CCR7+CD27+CD95-. General study points: Diversity ran similarly high across both naive subsets but far lower in memory CD8+ cells. CXCR3-positive naive cells had more hydrophobic TRB CDR3s than CXCR3-negative naive cells. The TRBV-TRBJ usage of naive CXCR3-negative and CXCR3-positive cells was similar, but that of memory cells differed. It was found that naive subsets had comparable surface CD5, and TCR strength was inferred from TRB CDR3 properties.

Points on this clonotype: As yet, its antigen is unknown.

Sample: naive CXCR3+ CD8+ T cells from blood. Subset meaning: CD45RO-CCR7+CD27+CD95- naive CD8+ T cells expressing CXCR3 (TNR3+). The rearrangement links TRBV7-9 to TRBJ2-7; as DNA is missing, the TRBD1 call by TCRdb cannot be tested. The source of this sequence is a human donor in good health. Some clones in this sample may be carry-over from other donors' samples. CDR3 in amino acids: CASSYPGQGDYEQYF.